This section outlines one T cell receptor (beta chain) sequence together with its context. Its recognized antigen is unknown. Base-call qualities are not available, and no considerably larger clone is one nucleotide away. These data are taken from a study of T cell responses to AZD1222 COVID-19 vaccine (dated by TCRdb to 2020 to 2023). With respect to the entire study: A total of 230 to 250 trial participants underwent TCR sequencing, of whom some 210 received two doses of AZD1222 and about 25 received two doses of the MenACWY control vaccine. Trial participants were enrolled by age into 18-55, 56-69 and 70-plus year subgroups, with about 150, 28 and 57 TCR-sequenced participants respectively. Broader findings and caveats from the paper: Only five to seven AZD1222 recipients were SARS-CoV-2 seropositive at baseline, limiting conclusions about previously exposed vaccinees. Participants were mostly white British, with more females than males. The authors suggested clonal diversity may have been underestimated. The whole spike protein was spanned by vaccine-associated CD4 TCRs, and dominant responses were seen in regions 160-218 and 743-854. Reportedly, close to half of the unique spike-specific TCRs recognized epitopes lying outside the regions that are mutated in the B.1.351 and B.1.1.7 variants. The 56-69-year group was small, and its depth increase did not reach significance, likely because of low power. Because no samples from the day 14 peak response were available, repertoires could be characterized only after the peak T cell response. After two AZD1222 doses, spike-specific TCR breadth and depth were significantly higher than at day 0 and than in MenACWY recipients.

The intended sense of this specimen's time point label: about 28 days (+/-7) after the second vaccine dose. AZD1222 recipients with second doses at about 4 weeks or about 12 weeks were pooled, because spike-specific TCR depth and breadth did not differ between schedules. Vaccinee samples came from UK trials COV001 and COV002, including a single-blind randomized controlled phase 2/3 trial of AZD1222 (ChAdOx1 nCoV-19) in healthy adults. For TCRbeta chain sequencing, PBMC samples were collected from trial participants at day 0 and at day 28 after the second dose. CDR1 and CDR2, looked up from the germline V gene, are ENHRY and SYGVKD. The V end gives up 0 bases and the J end 2 bases, leaving 7 bases in the junction not matched to a gene. Including cysteine and phenylalanine, the CDR3 has 17 amino acids. The DNA shown is the 51-base CDR3, in frame from base 1. The CDR3 regions of human TCRbeta chains were analyzed by immunosequencing. In the paper's pipeline: Repertoire TCRs were checked for matches against a reference library of SARS-CoV-2-specific TCRs that had been generated using the MIRA antigen-specificity platform. Breadth was defined as the fraction of unique TCRs that were SARS-CoV-2-associated. Depth was defined as the fraction of total T cells that were SARS-CoV-2-associated. Using the MIRA data, every spike-specific TCR was mapped to the spike region that the TCR reacted to and assigned to either a CD4 or a CD8 class. Log10-transformed breadth and depth values were compared by one-way ANOVA with Sidak's multiple comparisons tests. TCRdb took over this immuneACCESS table, retaining in-frame rearrangements with V and J assigned. Such tables are incomplete; in checked studies, under half of the missing clones stem from an unresolved V gene, and the remainder is unexplained. V, J and clone size are those of that table, while D and trimming were read from the DNA. A total of some 150,000 clones appear in this sample, approximately 91% of them only once. Jointly, the top ten make up about 1.8% of the sample.

Rearrangement joined TRBV10-3 to TRBJ2-1; TRBD2 agrees with 7 junctional bases. The specimen comprised peripheral blood, sampled 28 days after the second AZD1222 dose. The receptor's source is an adult who received the AZD1222 COVID-19 vaccine. The CDR3 has the sequence CAISESTSRPTYNEQFF. The DNA is as follows: TGTGCCATCAGTGAGTCGACTAGCCGCCCCACCTACAATGAGCAGTTCTTC.